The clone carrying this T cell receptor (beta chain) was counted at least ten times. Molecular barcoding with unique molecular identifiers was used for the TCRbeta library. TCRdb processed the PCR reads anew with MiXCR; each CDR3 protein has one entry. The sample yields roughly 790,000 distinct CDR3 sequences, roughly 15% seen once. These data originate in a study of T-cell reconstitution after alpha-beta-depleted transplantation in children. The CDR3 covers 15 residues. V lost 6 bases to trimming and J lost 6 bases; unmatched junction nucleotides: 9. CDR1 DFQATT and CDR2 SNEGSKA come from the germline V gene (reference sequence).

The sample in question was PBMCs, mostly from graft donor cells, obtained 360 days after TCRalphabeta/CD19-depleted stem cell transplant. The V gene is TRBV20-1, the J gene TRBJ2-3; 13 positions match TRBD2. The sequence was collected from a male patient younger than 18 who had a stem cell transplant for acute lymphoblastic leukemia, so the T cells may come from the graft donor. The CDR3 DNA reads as TGCAGTGCCTCCCGGGGACTAGCGGGAATGGATACGCAGTATTTT. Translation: CSASRGLAGMDTQYF.